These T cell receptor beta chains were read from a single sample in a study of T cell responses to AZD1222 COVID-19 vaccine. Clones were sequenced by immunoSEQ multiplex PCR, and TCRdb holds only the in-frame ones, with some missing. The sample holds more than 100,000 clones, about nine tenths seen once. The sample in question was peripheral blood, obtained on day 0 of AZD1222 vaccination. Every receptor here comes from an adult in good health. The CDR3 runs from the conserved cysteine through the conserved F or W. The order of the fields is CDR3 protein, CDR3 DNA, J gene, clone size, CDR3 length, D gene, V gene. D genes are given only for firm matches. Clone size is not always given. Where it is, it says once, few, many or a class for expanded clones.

CDR3 protein: CASSQYYDNEQFF
CDR3 DNA: TGTGCCAGCAGCCAATACTACGACAATGAGCAGTTCTTC
J gene: TRBJ2-1
clone size: .
CDR3 length: 13
D gene: .
V gene: TRBV7-2

CDR3 protein: CASSPQNTGTGYFYGYTF
CDR3 DNA: TGTGCCAGCTCACCACAGAACACCGGGACAGGCTACTTCTATGGCTACACCTTC
J gene: TRBJ1-2
clone size: .
CDR3 length: 18
D gene: TRBD1
V gene: TRBV18

CDR3 protein: CASSFPGEGGTGFVDTQYF
CDR3 DNA: TGTGCCAGCAGCTTCCCGGGGGAGGGCGGGACAGGGTTTGTGGATACGCAGTATTTT
J gene: TRBJ2-3
clone size: once
CDR3 length: 19
D gene: TRBD1
V gene: TRBV28

CDR3 protein: CASSRDQQETQYF
CDR3 DNA: TGTGCCAGCAGCCGGGACCAACAAGAGACCCAGTACTTC
J gene: TRBJ2-5
clone size: .
CDR3 length: 13
D gene: .
V gene: TRBV7-2

CDR3 protein: CAWNSGQGFNEQFF
CDR3 DNA: TGTGCCTGGAACTCGGGACAGGGGTTCAATGAGCAGTTCTTC
J gene: TRBJ2-1
clone size: .
CDR3 length: 14
D gene: TRBD1
V gene: TRBV30

CDR3 protein: CASSLLAGDSTDTQYF
CDR3 DNA: TGTGCCAGCAGCTTATTAGCGGGAGATTCAACAGATACGCAGTATTTT
J gene: TRBJ2-3
clone size: few
CDR3 length: 16
D gene: TRBD2
V gene: TRBV7-8

CDR3 protein: CASSRGGSSYNEQFF
CDR3 DNA: TGTGCCAGCAGCCGGGGGGGGAGCTCCTACAATGAGCAGTTCTTC
J gene: TRBJ2-1
clone size: .
CDR3 length: 15
D gene: TRBD2
V gene: TRBV14

CDR3 protein: CATSEASGNRELFF
CDR3 DNA: TGTGCCACCAGTGAAGCTAGCGGGAATAGGGAGCTGTTTTTT
J gene: TRBJ2-2
clone size: .
CDR3 length: 14
D gene: TRBD2
V gene: TRBV24-1

CDR3 protein: CASSPKPGHDNEKLFF
CDR3 DNA: TGTGCCAGCAGCCCCAAACCGGGGCACGATAATGAAAAACTGTTTTTT
J gene: TRBJ1-4
clone size: .
CDR3 length: 16
D gene: .
V gene: TRBV7-9

CDR3 protein: CAGGTSGTQETQYF
CDR3 DNA: TGTGCCGGAGGGACTAGCGGGACTCAAGAGACCCAGTACTTC
J gene: TRBJ2-5
clone size: .
CDR3 length: 14
D gene: TRBD2
V gene: TRBV7-2

CDR3 protein: CASSVTQGGGVLPVTQYF
CDR3 DNA: TGTGCCAGCAGCGTAACCCAGGGGGGGGGCGTTCTACCGGTGACCCAGTACTTC
J gene: TRBJ2-5
clone size: .
CDR3 length: 18
D gene: .
V gene: TRBV9

CDR3 protein: CASRQGHNSPLHF
CDR3 DNA: TGTGCCAGCAGACAGGGACACAATTCACCCCTCCACTTT
J gene: TRBJ1-6
clone size: .
CDR3 length: 13
D gene: .
V gene: TRBV7-2

CDR3 protein: CASSQGPYFSYNEQFF
CDR3 DNA: TGTGCCAGTAGCCAGGGACCATACTTCTCCTACAATGAGCAGTTCTTC
J gene: TRBJ2-1
clone size: .
CDR3 length: 16
D gene: .
V gene: TRBV19

CDR3 protein: CASSQVERAYEQYF
CDR3 DNA: TGTGCCAGCAGCCAAGTCGAGAGGGCCTACGAGCAGTACTTC
J gene: TRBJ2-7
clone size: .
CDR3 length: 14
D gene: .
V gene: TRBV14

CDR3 protein: CSVEGSYNEQFF
CDR3 DNA: TGCAGCGTTGAGGGCAGCTACAATGAGCAGTTCTTC
J gene: TRBJ2-1
clone size: few
CDR3 length: 12
D gene: .
V gene: TRBV29-1

CDR3 protein: CATLEGPWETQYF
CDR3 DNA: TGTGCCACCCTAGAGGGTCCTTGGGAGACCCAGTACTTC
J gene: TRBJ2-5
clone size: .
CDR3 length: 13
D gene: .
V gene: TRBV7-9

CDR3 protein: CASSLSDGNYGYTF
CDR3 DNA: TGTGCCAGCAGCCTATCCGACGGTAACTATGGCTACACCTTC
J gene: TRBJ1-2
clone size: .
CDR3 length: 14
D gene: .
V gene: TRBV3-1/TRBV3-2

CDR3 protein: CSASRPPGGVDNQPQHF
CDR3 DNA: TGCAGTGCTAGTAGGCCCCCGGGAGGGGTAGACAATCAGCCCCAGCATTTT
J gene: TRBJ1-5
clone size: .
CDR3 length: 17
D gene: .
V gene: TRBV20-1

CDR3 protein: CASSLVLATNNEQFF
CDR3 DNA: TGTGCCAGCAGCTTAGTCTTGGCTACAAACAATGAGCAGTTCTTC
J gene: TRBJ2-1
clone size: .
CDR3 length: 15
D gene: .
V gene: TRBV11-2

CDR3 protein: CASSSPTGNTEAFF
CDR3 DNA: TGTGCCAGCAGTTCCCCCACAGGGAACACTGAAGCTTTCTTT
J gene: TRBJ1-1
clone size: .
CDR3 length: 14
D gene: .
V gene: TRBV27

CDR3 protein: CASSPVAESYNEQFF
CDR3 DNA: TGTGCCAGCAGCCCCGTAGCGGAGTCCTACAATGAGCAGTTCTTC
J gene: TRBJ2-1
clone size: .
CDR3 length: 15
D gene: .
V gene: TRBV5-5

CDR3 protein: CASSPREGSWPGDTQYF
CDR3 DNA: TGTGCCAGTAGTCCCCGGGAAGGGAGTTGGCCTGGAGATACGCAGTATTTT
J gene: TRBJ2-3
clone size: .
CDR3 length: 17
D gene: .
V gene: TRBV19

CDR3 protein: CATSREGVMNTEAFF
CDR3 DNA: TGTGCCACCAGCAGAGAAGGGGTTATGAACACTGAAGCTTTCTTT
J gene: TRBJ1-1
clone size: .
CDR3 length: 15
D gene: .
V gene: TRBV15

CDR3 protein: CASSETWGQRELFF
CDR3 DNA: TGTGCCAGCAGCGAAACCTGGGGGCAGCGGGAGCTGTTTTTT
J gene: TRBJ2-2
clone size: .
CDR3 length: 14
D gene: .
V gene: TRBV7-2

CDR3 protein: CASSLRQGISYGYTF
CDR3 DNA: TGTGCCAGCAGCCTCAGACAGGGGATCAGCTATGGCTACACCTTC
J gene: TRBJ1-2
clone size: .
CDR3 length: 15
D gene: TRBD1
V gene: TRBV5-5

CDR3 protein: CASSQDLLGQGFRGELFF
CDR3 DNA: TGCGCCAGCAGCCAAGATCTTCTGGGACAGGGCTTTCGGGGGGAGCTGTTTTTT
J gene: TRBJ2-2
clone size: .
CDR3 length: 18
D gene: TRBD1
V gene: TRBV4-3

CDR3 protein: CASSLIPTGPHEKLFF
CDR3 DNA: TGTGCCAGCAGCTTAATACCGACAGGACCTCATGAAAAACTGTTTTTT
J gene: TRBJ1-4
clone size: .
CDR3 length: 16
D gene: .
V gene: TRBV5-8

CDR3 protein: CASSLVGRGYEQYF
CDR3 DNA: TGTGCCAGCAGCTTGGTGGGTAGGGGCTACGAGCAGTACTTC
J gene: TRBJ2-7
clone size: .
CDR3 length: 14
D gene: .
V gene: TRBV5-4

CDR3 protein: CASSFGRWETQYF
CDR3 DNA: TGTGCCAGCAGTTTCGGGCGGTGGGAGACCCAGTACTTC
J gene: TRBJ2-5
clone size: .
CDR3 length: 13
D gene: .
V gene: TRBV28

CDR3 protein: CASSGLAAYEQYF
CDR3 DNA: TGTGCCAGCAGTGGGCTAGCGGCCTACGAGCAGTACTTC
J gene: TRBJ2-7
clone size: .
CDR3 length: 13
D gene: TRBD2
V gene: TRBV27

CDR3 protein: CATSRVPFEDTEAFF
CDR3 DNA: TGTGCCACCAGCAGAGTTCCTTTTGAGGACACTGAAGCTTTCTTT
J gene: TRBJ1-1
clone size: .
CDR3 length: 15
D gene: .
V gene: TRBV15

CDR3 protein: CAISETLAGVSYEQYF
CDR3 DNA: TGTGCCATCAGTGAGACGTTAGCGGGGGTCTCCTACGAGCAGTACTTC
J gene: TRBJ2-7
clone size: .
CDR3 length: 16
D gene: TRBD2
V gene: TRBV10-3

CDR3 protein: CAISSGQGASYTEAFF
CDR3 DNA: TGTGCCATCAGTAGTGGACAGGGGGCGTCATACACTGAAGCTTTCTTT
J gene: TRBJ1-1
clone size: .
CDR3 length: 16
D gene: TRBD1
V gene: TRBV10-3

CDR3 protein: CASRETGGAYNEQFF
CDR3 DNA: TGTGCCAGCAGAGAGACAGGGGGGGCCTACAATGAGCAGTTCTTC
J gene: TRBJ2-1
clone size: few
CDR3 length: 15
D gene: TRBD1
V gene: TRBV2

CDR3 protein: CASSQDTDNYGYTF
CDR3 DNA: TGTGCCAGCAGCCAAGATACAGATAACTATGGCTACACCTTC
J gene: TRBJ1-2
clone size: .
CDR3 length: 14
D gene: .
V gene: TRBV3-1/TRBV3-2

CDR3 protein: CAISEPGQGWGVGNQPQHF
CDR3 DNA: TGTGCCATCAGTGAGCCCGGACAGGGATGGGGAGTGGGCAATCAGCCCCAGCATTTT
J gene: TRBJ1-5
clone size: .
CDR3 length: 19
D gene: TRBD1
V gene: TRBV10-3

CDR3 protein: CASNPSGTSLYNSPLHF
CDR3 DNA: TGTGCCAGCAATCCTTCCGGGACAAGCCTTTATAATTCACCCCTCCACTTT
J gene: TRBJ1-6
clone size: .
CDR3 length: 17
D gene: .
V gene: TRBV27

CDR3 protein: CASSQGPITTNEKLFF
CDR3 DNA: TGCGCCAGCAGCCAAGGCCCCATAACAACTAATGAAAAACTGTTTTTT
J gene: TRBJ1-4
clone size: .
CDR3 length: 16
D gene: .
V gene: TRBV4-3

CDR3 protein: CASSRTRDSEYEQYF
CDR3 DNA: TGCGCCAGCAGCCGAACCCGGGACAGCGAGTACGAGCAGTACTTC
J gene: TRBJ2-7
clone size: .
CDR3 length: 15
D gene: TRBD1
V gene: TRBV4-1

CDR3 protein: CASSIAGEINEQFF
CDR3 DNA: TGTGCCAGCAGTATAGCGGGAGAGATTAATGAGCAGTTCTTC
J gene: TRBJ2-1
clone size: .
CDR3 length: 14
D gene: TRBD2
V gene: TRBV28

CDR3 protein: CASSQGDTQYF
CDR3 DNA: TGTGCCAGCAGCCAAGGAGATACGCAGTATTTT
J gene: TRBJ2-3
clone size: .
CDR3 length: 11
D gene: .
V gene: TRBV3-1/TRBV3-2

CDR3 protein: CASSDRVNQPQHF
CDR3 DNA: TGTGCCAGTAGTGACAGGGTCAATCAGCCCCAGCATTTT
J gene: TRBJ1-5
clone size: .
CDR3 length: 13
D gene: TRBD1
V gene: TRBV6-2/TRBV6-3

CDR3 protein: CASSYYPRNGYTF
CDR3 DNA: TGTGCCAGCAGTTATTATCCAAGAAATGGCTACACCTTC
J gene: TRBJ1-2
clone size: .
CDR3 length: 13
D gene: .
V gene: TRBV6-5

CDR3 protein: CASSQYQPIPNYGYTF
CDR3 DNA: TGCGCCAGCAGCCAATATCAGCCGATCCCAAACTATGGCTACACCTTC
J gene: TRBJ1-2
clone size: .
CDR3 length: 16
D gene: .
V gene: TRBV4-1

CDR3 protein: CASSQGSGELFF
CDR3 DNA: TGTGCCAGCAGCCAGGGATCCGGGGAGCTGTTTTTT
J gene: TRBJ2-2
clone size: once
CDR3 length: 12
D gene: .
V gene: TRBV3-1/TRBV3-2

CDR3 protein: CSVEGDIGGHTEAFF
CDR3 DNA: TGCAGCGTTGAAGGTGATATAGGGGGGCACACTGAAGCTTTCTTT
J gene: TRBJ1-1
clone size: .
CDR3 length: 15
D gene: .
V gene: TRBV29-1

CDR3 protein: CASGPPGGPSYEQYF
CDR3 DNA: TGCGCCAGCGGTCCCCCCGGGGGACCCTCCTACGAGCAGTACTTC
J gene: TRBJ2-7
clone size: .
CDR3 length: 15
D gene: .
V gene: TRBV5-1